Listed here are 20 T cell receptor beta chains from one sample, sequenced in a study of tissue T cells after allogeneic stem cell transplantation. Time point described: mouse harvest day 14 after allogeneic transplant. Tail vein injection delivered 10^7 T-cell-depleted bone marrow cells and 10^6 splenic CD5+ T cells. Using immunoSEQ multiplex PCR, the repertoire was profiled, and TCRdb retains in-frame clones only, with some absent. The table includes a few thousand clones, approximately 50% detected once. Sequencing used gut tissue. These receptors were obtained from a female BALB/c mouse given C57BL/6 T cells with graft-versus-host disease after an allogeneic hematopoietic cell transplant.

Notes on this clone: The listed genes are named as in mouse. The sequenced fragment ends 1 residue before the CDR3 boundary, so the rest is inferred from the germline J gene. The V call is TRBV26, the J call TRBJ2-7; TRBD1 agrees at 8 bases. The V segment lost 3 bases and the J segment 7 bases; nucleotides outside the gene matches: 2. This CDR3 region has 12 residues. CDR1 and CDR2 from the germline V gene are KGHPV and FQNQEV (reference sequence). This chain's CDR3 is CASSLNRGEQYF. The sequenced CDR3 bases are TGTGCCAGCAGTCTTAACAGGGGGGAACAGTAC.

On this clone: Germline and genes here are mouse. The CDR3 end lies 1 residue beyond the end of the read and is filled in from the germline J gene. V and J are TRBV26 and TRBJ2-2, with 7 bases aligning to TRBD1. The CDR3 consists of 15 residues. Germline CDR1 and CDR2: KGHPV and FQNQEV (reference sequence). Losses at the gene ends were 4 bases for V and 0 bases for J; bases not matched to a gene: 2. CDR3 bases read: TGTGCCAGCAGTCCCGGGACAGCAAACACCGGGCAGCTCTAC. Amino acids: CASSPGTANTGQLY. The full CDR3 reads CASSPGTANTGQLYF.

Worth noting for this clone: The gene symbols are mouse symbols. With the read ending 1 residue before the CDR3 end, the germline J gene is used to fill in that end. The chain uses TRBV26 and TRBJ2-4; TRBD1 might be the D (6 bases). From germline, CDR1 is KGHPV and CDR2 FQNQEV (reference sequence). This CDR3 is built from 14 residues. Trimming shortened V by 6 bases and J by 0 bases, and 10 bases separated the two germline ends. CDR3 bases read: TGTGCCAGCAGGTGGACAGCTAGTCAAAACACCTTGTAC. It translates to CASRWTASQNTLY. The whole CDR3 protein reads CASRWTASQNTLYF. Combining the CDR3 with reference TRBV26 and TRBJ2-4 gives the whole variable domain NSKVIQTPRYLVKGQGQKAKMRCIPEKGHPVVFWYQQNKNNEFKFLINFQNQEVLQQIDMTEKRFSAECPSNSPCSLEIQSSEAGDSALYLCASRWTASQNTLYFGAGTRLSVL.

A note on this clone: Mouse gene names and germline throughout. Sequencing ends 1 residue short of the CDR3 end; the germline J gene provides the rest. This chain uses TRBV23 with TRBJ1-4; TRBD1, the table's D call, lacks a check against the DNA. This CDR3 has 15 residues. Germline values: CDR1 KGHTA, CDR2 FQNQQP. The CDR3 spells CSSSQSTSSNERLFF. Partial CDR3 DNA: TGCTCCAGCAGTCAATCAACATCTTCCAACGAAAGATTATTT.

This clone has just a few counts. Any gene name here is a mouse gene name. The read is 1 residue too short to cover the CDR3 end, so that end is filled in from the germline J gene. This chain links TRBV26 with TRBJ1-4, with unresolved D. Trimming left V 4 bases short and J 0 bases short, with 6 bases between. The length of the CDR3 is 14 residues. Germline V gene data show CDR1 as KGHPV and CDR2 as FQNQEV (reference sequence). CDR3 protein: CASSRQISNERLFF. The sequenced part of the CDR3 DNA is TGTGCCAGCAGTCGACAAATTTCCAACGAAAGATTATTT.

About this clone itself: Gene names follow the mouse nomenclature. The covered CDR3 bases are TGTGCCAGCAGTCTACAGGCAAACTCCGACTACACC. As protein: CASSLQANSDYT. The CDR3 reads in full as CASSLQANSDYTF. The chain combines TRBV26 with TRBJ1-2, with D tentatively TRBD1 (5 bases). The sequence runs out 1 residue before the end of the CDR3; the remainder is reconstructed from the germline J gene. With 3 bases removed from V and 0 bases from J, the gap between germline ends came to 5 bases. This CDR3 is built from 13 residues. Germline V gives CDR1 KGHPV, CDR2 FQNQEV (reference sequence). Full variable domain (rest looked up from reference TRBV26 and TRBJ1-2): NSKVIQTPRYLVKGQGQKAKMRCIPEKGHPVVFWYQQNKNNEFKFLINFQNQEVLQQIDMTEKRFSAECPSNSPCSLEIQSSEAGDSALYLCASSLQANSDYTFGSGTRLLVI.

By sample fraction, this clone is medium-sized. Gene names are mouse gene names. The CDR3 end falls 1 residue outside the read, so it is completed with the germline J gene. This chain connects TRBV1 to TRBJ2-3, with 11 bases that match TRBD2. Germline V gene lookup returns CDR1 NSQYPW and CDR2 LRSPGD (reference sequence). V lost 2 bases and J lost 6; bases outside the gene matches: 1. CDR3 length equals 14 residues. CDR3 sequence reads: CTCSARDWGETLYF. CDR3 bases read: TGCACCTGCAGTGCACGGGACTGGGGGGAAACGCTGTAT.

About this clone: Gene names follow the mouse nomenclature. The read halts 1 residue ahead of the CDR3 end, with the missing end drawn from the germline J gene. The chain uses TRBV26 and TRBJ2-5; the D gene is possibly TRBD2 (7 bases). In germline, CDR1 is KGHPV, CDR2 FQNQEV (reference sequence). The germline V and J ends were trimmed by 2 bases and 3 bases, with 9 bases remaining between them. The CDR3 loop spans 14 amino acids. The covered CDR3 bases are TGTGCCAGCAGTCTGAGGGGGGGGCAAGACACCCAGTAC. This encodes CASSLRGGQDTQY. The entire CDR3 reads CASSLRGGQDTQYF. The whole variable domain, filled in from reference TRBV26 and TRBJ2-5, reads NSKVIQTPRYLVKGQGQKAKMRCIPEKGHPVVFWYQQNKNNEFKFLINFQNQEVLQQIDMTEKRFSAECPSNSPCSLEIQSSEAGDSALYLCASSLRGGQDTQYFGPGTRLLVL.

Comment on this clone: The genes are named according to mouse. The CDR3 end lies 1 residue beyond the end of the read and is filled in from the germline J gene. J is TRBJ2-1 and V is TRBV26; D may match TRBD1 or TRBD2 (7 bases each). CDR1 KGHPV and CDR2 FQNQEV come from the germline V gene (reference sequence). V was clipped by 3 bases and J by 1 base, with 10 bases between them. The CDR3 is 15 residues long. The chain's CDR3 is CASSLQGGNYAEQFF. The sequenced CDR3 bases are TGTGCCAGCAGTCTCCAGGGGGGGAACTATGCTGAGCAGTTC.

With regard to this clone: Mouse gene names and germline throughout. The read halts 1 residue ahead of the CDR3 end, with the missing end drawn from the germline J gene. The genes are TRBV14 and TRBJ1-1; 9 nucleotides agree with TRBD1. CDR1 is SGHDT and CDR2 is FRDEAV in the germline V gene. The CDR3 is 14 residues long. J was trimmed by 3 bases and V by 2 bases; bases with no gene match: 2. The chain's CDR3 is CASSLQGAYTEVFF. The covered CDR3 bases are TGTGCCAGCAGTTTACAGGGGGCGTACACAGAAGTCTTC.

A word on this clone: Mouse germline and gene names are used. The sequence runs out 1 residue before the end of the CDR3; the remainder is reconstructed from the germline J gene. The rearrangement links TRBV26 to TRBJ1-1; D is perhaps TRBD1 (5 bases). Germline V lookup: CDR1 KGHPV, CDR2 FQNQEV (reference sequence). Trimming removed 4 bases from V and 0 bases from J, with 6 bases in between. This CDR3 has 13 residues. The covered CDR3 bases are TGTGCCAGCAGTCCGACAGCAAACACAGAAGTCTTC. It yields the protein CASSPTANTEVF. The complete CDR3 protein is CASSPTANTEVFF.

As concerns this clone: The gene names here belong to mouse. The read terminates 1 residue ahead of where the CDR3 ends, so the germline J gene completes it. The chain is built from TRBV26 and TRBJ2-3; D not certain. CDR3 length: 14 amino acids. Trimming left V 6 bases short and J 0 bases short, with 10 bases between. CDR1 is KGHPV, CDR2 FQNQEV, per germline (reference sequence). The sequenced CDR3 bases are TGTGCCAGCAGCCCCAGATTTAGTGCAGAAACGCTGTAT. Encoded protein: CASSPRFSAETLY. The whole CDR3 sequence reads CASSPRFSAETLYF.

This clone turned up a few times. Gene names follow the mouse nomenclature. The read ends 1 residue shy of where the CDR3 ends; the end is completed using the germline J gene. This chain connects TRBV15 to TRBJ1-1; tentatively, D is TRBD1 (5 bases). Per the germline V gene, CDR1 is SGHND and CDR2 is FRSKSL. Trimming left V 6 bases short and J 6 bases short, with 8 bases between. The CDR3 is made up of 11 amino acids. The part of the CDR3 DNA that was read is TGTGCCAGCAGGCAGGGACCAGAAGTCTTC. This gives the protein CASRQGPEVF. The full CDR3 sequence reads CASRQGPEVFF.

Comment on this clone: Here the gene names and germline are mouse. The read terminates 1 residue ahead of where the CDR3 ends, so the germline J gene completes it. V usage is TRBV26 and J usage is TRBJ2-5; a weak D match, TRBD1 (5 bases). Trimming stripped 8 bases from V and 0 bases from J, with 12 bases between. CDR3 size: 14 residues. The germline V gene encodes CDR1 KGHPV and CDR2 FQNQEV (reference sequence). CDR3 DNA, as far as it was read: TGTGCCAGCGTCGGACAACTTAACCAAGACACCCAGTAC. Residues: CASVGQLNQDTQY. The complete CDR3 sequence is CASVGQLNQDTQYF.

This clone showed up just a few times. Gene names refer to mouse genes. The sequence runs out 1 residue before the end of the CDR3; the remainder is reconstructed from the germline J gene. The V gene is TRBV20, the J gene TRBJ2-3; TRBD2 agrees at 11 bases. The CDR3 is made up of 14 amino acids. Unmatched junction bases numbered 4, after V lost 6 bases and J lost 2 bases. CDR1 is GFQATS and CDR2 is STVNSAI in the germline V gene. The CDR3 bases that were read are TGTGGTGCAAGACTGGGGGGGTCTGCAGAAACGCTGTAT. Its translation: CGARLGGSAETLY. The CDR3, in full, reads CGARLGGSAETLYF.

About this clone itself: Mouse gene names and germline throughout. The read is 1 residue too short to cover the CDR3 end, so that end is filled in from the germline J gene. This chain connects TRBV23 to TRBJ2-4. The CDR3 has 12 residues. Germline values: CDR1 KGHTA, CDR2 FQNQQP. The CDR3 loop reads CSSSISQNTLYF. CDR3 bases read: TGCTCCAGCAGTATTAGTCAAAACACCTTGTAC.

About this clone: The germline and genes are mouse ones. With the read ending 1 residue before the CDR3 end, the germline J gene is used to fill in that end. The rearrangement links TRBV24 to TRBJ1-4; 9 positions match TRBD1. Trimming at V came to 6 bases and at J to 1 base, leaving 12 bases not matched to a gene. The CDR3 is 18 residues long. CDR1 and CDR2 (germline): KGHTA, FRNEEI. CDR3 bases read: TGTGCCAGCAGACCATCTACAGGGGGCGCAGATTCCAACGAAAGATTATTT. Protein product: CASRPSTGGADSNERLF. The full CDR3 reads CASRPSTGGADSNERLFF.

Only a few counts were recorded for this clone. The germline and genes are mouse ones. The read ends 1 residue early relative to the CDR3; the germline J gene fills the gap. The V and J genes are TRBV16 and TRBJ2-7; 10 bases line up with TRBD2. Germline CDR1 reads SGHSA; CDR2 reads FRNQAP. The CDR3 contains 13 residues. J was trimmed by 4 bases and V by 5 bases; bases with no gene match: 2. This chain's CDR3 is CASSQGLGYEQYF. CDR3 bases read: TGTGCAAGCAGCCAGGGACTGGGGTATGAACAGTAC.

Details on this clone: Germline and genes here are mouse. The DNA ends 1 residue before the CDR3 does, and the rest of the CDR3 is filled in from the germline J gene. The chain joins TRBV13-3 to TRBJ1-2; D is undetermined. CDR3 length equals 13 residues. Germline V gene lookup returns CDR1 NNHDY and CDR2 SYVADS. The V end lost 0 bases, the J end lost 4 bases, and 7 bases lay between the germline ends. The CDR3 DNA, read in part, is TGTGCCAGCAGTGATGGGGTGGGCTCCGACTACACC. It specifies CASSDGVGSDYT. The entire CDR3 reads CASSDGVGSDYTF.

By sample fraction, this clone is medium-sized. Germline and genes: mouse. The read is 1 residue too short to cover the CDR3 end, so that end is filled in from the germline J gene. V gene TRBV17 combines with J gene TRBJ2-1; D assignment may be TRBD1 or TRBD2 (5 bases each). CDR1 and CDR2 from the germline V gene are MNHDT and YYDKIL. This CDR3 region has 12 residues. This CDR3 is CATGRYYAEQFF. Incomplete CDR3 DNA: TGTGCGACGGGACGGTACTATGCTGAGCAGTTC.